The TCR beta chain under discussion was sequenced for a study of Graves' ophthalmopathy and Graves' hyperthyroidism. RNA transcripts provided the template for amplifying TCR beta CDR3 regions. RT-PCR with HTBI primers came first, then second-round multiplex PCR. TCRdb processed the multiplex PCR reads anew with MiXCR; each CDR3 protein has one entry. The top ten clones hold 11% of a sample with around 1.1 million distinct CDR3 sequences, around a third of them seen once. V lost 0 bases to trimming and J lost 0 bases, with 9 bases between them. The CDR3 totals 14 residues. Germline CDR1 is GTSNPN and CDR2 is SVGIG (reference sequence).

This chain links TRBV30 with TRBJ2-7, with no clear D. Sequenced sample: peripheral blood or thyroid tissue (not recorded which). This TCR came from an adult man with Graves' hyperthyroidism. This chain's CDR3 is CAWSVAPSSYEQYF. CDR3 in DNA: TGTGCCTGGAGTGTTGCTCCCAGCTCCTACGAGCAGTACTTC. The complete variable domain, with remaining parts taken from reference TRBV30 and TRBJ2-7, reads SQTIHQWPATLVQPVGSPLSLECTVEGTSNPNLYWYRQAAGRGLQLLFYSVGIGQISSEVPQNLSASRPQDRQFILSSKKLLLSDSGFYLCAWSVAPSSYEQYFGPGTRLTVT.